One TCR beta chain is described in this entry. Its antigen target is currently unknown. Per-base qualities were not stored, and no clone one base away is much larger. These data belong to a study of CD8 T cells in Susac syndrome (dated by TCRdb to about 2019). About the investigation overall: Whether CD8+ T cell activation and differentiation in Susac syndrome was antigen driven was tested using repertoire sequencing. The clonality of the CD8+ T cell repertoire was compared across some eleven healthy donors, about 14 Susac syndrome patients and roughly 16 multiple sclerosis patients. General study outcomes and caveats: The TCR sequencing and HLA analysis was acknowledged to have included a relatively small number of individuals.

RNA was extracted using the RNeasy kit, and roughly 0.45 to 1 microgram was reverse transcribed with random hexamers. TCR beta CDR3 regions were amplified with the immunoSEQ multiplex PCR assay covering 54 Vbeta and 13 Jbeta segments. Bias from PCR amplification was corrected by using a synthetic template baseline for primer optimization and for computational correction. The source study handled its data this way. Reads were annotated to V, D and J genes per IMGT and analyzed with immunoSEQ Analyzer, keeping only productive sequences. Clonality was calculated as one minus the Shannon entropy normalized by log2 of the number of productive unique sequences. Public and private clones were assessed among the 100 most prevalent clones of each patient and control. Susac-specific clones were defined as absent from healthy and MS cohorts, 1052 published viral clones and other ImmuneACCESS disease sequences. TCRdb passed the public sequencing reads through fastp at Q25 and MiXCR, retaining productive beta sequences. Each CDR3 protein appears once, grouped with its most common genes and DNA. TCRdb, not the authors, supplied the V and J calls. The sample has about 84,000 distinct CDR3 sequences on record, just under 95% of them singletons. Jointly, the top ten make up about 0.32% of the sample.

The junction shows trimming of 0 bases on V and 4 bases on J, and the gene matches do not reach 1 base of it. The CDR1 and CDR2 encoded by the germline V gene (reference sequence) are LNHNV and YYDKDF. Reading from cysteine to phenylalanine, the CDR3 counts 15 amino acids. Only the CDR3 DNA stays, 45 bases, in frame from base 1. Peripheral blood CD8+ and CD4+ T cells from healthy donors, Susac syndrome patients and multiple sclerosis patients were profiled using high-throughput TCR beta sequencing. Healthy donors were included as age- and sex-matched controls. Bulk CD8+ and CD4+ T cells were purified by magnetic negative isolation, whereas CD8+ TEMRA cells were enriched by FACS. Blood was drawn into EDTA tubes, processed within 24 hours, and PBMCs were isolated by density gradient centrifugation. PBMCs destined for TCR sequencing were cryopreserved in liquid nitrogen and later thawed in a 37 °C water bath. A purity of at least 90% was achieved for sorted or isolated CD4+, CD8+ and CD8+ TEMRA cells.

Sequenced sample: CD8+ T cells from PBMCs. The chain is assembled from TRBV15 and TRBJ2-7; 12 central bases correspond to TRBD2. The TCR sequence derives from a human donor in good health. The bases read TGTGCCACCAGCAGAGATCTAGCGGGGGGGTACGAGCAGTACTTC. Its protein reads: CATSRDLAGGYEQYF.